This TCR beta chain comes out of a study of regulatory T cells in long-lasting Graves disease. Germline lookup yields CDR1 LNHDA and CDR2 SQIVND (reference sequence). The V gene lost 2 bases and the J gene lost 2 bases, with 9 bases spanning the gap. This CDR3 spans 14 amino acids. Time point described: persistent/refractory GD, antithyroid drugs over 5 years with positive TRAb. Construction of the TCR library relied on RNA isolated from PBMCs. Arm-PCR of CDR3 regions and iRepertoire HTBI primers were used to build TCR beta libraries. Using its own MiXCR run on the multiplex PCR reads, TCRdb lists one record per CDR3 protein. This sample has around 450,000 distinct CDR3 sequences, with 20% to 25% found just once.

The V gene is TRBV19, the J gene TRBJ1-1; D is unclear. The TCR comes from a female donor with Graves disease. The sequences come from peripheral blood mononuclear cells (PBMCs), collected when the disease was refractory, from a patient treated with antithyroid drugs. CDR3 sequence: CASSIPRPNTEAFF. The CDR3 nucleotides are TGTGCCAGTAGTATACCTAGACCCAACACTGAAGCTTTCTTT.